This T cell receptor beta chain was sequenced in a study of metastatic and nonmetastatic thyroid tumors. Overall study context: From malignant and benign thyroid patients, repertoires in blood and in tumor or nodule tissue were compared. Broader study findings: In blood and tumor, TCR beta diversity was reportedly significantly higher in malignant thyroid tumors than in benign nodules.

This clone was counted ten times or more. Its cognate antigen is unknown. In the original analysis: Researchers built a distant-metastasis classifier for papillary thyroid cancer that drew on CDR3 differences across clinicopathological groups. Through MiXCR, TCRdb re-clonotyped the PCR reads. TCRdb, rather than the study authors, made the V and J calls. This table has about 29,000 clones, roughly 17% appearing once. Germline V CDR1 and CDR2: GTSNPN, SVGIG (reference sequence). The V segment lost 4 bases and the J segment 4 bases; nucleotides outside the gene matches: 12. The length of the CDR3 is 16 residues. No treatment of any kind had been given to any patient before thyroid surgery.

This receptor was obtained from a female donor with papillary thyroid cancer or a benign thyroid nodule (not recorded which). Some clones in this sample may be carry-over from other donors' samples. Source material: blood. The V call is TRBV30, the J call TRBJ2-3; 9 bases align to TRBD2. The CDR3 sequence: CAWTSPLAGASDTQYF. In DNA, the CDR3 is TGTGCCTGGACCTCCCCATTAGCGGGAGCATCAGATACGCAGTATTTT.